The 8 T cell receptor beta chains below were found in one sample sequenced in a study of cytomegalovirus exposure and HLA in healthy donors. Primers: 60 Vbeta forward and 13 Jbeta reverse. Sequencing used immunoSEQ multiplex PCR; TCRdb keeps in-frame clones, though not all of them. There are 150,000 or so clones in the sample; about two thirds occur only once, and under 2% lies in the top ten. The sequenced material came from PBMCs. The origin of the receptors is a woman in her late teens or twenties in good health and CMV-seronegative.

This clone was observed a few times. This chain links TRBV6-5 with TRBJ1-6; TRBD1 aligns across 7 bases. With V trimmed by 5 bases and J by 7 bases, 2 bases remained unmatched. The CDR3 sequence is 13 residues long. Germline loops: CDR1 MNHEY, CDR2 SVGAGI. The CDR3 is CASSDRENSPLHF. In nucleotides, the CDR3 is TGTGCCAGCAGTGACAGGGAGAATTCACCCCTCCACTTT.

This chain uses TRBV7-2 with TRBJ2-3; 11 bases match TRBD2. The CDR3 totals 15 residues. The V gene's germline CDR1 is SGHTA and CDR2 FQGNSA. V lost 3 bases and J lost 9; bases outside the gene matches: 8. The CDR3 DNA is TGTGCCAGCAGCTTTAGTAGCGGGGGGGCCGGAACGCAGTATTTT. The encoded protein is CASSFSSGGAGTQYF.

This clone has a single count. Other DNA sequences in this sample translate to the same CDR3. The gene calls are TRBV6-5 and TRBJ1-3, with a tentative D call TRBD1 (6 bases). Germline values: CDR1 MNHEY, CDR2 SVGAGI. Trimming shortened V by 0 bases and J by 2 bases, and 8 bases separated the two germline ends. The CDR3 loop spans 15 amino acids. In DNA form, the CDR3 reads TGTGCCAGCAGTTACTCGCAGGGGCCTGGAAACACCATATATTTT. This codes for CASSYSQGPGNTIYF.

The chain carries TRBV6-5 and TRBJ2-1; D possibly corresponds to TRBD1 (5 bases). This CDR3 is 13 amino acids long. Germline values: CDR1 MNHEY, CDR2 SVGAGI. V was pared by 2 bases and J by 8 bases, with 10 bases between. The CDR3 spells CASSYRTRDEQFF. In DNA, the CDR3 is TGTGCCAGCAGTTACCGGACACGCGATGAGCAGTTCTTC.

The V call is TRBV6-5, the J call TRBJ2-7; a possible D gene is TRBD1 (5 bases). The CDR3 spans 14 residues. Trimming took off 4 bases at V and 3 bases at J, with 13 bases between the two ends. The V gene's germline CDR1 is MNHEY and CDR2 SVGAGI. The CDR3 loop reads CASSLTQGFYEQYF. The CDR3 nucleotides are TGTGCCAGCAGTTTGACGCAGGGTTTCTACGAGCAGTACTTC.

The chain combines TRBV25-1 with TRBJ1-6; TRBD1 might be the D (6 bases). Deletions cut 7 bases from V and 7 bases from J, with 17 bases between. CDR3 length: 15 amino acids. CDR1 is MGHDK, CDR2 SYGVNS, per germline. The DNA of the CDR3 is TGTGCCAGCACCTCAGGGGAGGGAATCAATTCACCCCTCCACTTT. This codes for CASTSGEGINSPLHF.

The CDR3 spells CASSLPGQGVPEQYF. CDR3 DNA sequence: TGTGCCAGCAGTTTACCCGGACAGGGTGTTCCCGAGCAGTACTTC. The chain combines TRBV28 with TRBJ2-5; TRBD1 matches at 8 bases. TRBJ2-7 matches the DNA end more closely, so the J call is doubtful. CDR3 length: 15 amino acids. Germline-derived CDR1 and CDR2 are MDHEN and SYDVKM.

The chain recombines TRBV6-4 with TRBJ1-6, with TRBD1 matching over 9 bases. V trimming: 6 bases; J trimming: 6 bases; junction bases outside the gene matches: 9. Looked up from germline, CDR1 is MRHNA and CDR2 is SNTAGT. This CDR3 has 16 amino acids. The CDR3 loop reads CASSLQGAGGNSPLHF. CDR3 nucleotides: TGTGCCAGCAGCCTACAGGGGGCCGGGGGTAATTCACCCCTCCACTTT.